This TCR beta chain stems from a study of OX40 agonist ivuxolimab in advanced cancers. General study results and limits: In general, CD8+ T cells held more expanded clones than CD4+ did, on average.

CDR1 and CDR2 (germline): SGHAT, FQNNGV. This CDR3 has 17 amino acids. V was clipped by 0 bases and J by 7 bases; unmatched bases: 9. Notes on this clone: Its target is not known.

Assay used: immunoSEQ multiplex PCR; TCRdb lists only in-frame clones, some missing. The data hold 70,000 to 85,000 clones, with around 87% observed a single time. The receptor comes from an adult with an advanced solid tumor such as melanoma, head and neck, liver or kidney cancer. The chain combines TRBV11-2 with TRBJ2-1, with TRBD1 matching over 10 bases. The specimen was CD4+ or CD8+ T cells sorted from blood, collected in a trial of the OX40 agonist ivuxolimab. In DNA form, the CDR3 reads TGTGCCAGCAGCTTAGATGGTTTGGGGACAGGGGTGAATGAGCAGTTCTTC. Protein sequence: CASSLDGLGTGVNEQFF.